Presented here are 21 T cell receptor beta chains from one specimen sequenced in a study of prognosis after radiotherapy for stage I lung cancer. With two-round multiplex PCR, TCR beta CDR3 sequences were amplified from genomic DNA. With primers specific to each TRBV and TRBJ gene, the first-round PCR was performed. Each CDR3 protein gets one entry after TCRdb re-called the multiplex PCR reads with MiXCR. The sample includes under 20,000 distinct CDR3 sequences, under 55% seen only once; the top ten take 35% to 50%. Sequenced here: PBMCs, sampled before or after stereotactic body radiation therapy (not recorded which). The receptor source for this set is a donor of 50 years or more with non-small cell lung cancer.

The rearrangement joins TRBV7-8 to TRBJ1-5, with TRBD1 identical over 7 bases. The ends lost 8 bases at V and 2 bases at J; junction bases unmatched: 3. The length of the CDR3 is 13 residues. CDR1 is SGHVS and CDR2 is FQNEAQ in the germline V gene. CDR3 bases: TGTGCCAGCGGGACAGCTGGCAATCAGCCCCAGCATTTT. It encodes CASGTAGNQPQHF.

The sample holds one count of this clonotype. Here the CDR3 DNA reads TGTGCCTGGAGTGTAATAGGGGAAGGCTACACCTTC. It translates to CAWSVIGEGYTF. The chain joins TRBV30 to TRBJ1-2, with a possible D match to TRBD1 (5 bases). Germline V gene lookup returns CDR1 GTSNPN and CDR2 SVGIG (reference sequence). Deletions cut 0 bases from V and 8 bases from J, with 10 bases between. The CDR3 spans 12 residues.

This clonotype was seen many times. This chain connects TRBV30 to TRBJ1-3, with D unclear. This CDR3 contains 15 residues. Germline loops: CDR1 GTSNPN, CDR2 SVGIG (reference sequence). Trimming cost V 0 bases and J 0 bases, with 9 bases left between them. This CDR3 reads CAWSVTTNSGNTIYF. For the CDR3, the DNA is TGTGCCTGGAGTGTAACGACTAACTCTGGAAACACCATATATTTT.

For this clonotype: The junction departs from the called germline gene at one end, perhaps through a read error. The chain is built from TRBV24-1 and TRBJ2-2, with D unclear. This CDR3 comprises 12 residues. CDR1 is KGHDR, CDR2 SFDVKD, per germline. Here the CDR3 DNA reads TGTGCCACCAGTGGGGCCACCTGGGAGCTGTTTTTT. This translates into CATSGATWELFF.

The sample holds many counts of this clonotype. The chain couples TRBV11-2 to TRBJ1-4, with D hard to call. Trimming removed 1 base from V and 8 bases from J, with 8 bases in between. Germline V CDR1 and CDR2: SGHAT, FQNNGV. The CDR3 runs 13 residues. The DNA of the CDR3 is TGTGCCAGCAGCTTAGGGGCGGGGGAAAAACTGTTTTTT. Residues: CASSLGAGEKLFF.

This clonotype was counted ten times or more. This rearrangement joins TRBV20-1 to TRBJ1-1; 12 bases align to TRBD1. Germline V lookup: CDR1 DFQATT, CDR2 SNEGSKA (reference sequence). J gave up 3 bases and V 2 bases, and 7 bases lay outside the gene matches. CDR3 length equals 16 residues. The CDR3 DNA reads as TGCAGTGCTAGAAGGGGACAGGGGGCGCGGGACACTGAAGCTTTCTTT. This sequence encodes CSARRGQGARDTEAFF.

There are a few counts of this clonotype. The CDR3, as DNA: TGCAGCGTTGATACTTGGGACAGGGCCTATGGCTACACCTTC. Translating gives CSVDTWDRAYGYTF. The rearrangement links TRBV29-1 to TRBJ1-2; TRBD1 matches 9 bases. The CDR3 extends over 14 amino acids. CDR1 is SQVTM, CDR2 ANQGSEA, per germline. Germline trimming cut 3 bases from V and 4 bases from J; bases unmatched to any gene: 6.

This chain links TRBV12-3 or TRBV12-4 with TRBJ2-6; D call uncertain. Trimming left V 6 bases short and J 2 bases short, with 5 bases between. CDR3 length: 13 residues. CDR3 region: CASRDTGANVLTF. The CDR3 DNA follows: TGTGCCAGCAGGGATACTGGGGCCAACGTCCTGACTTTC.

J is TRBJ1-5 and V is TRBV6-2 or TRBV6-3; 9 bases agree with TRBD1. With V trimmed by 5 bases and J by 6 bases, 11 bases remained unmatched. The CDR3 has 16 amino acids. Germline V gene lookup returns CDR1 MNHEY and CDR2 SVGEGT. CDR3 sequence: CASSEVTGGWSQPQHF. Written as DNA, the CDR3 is TGTGCCAGCAGTGAGGTAACAGGGGGCTGGAGTCAGCCCCAGCATTTT.

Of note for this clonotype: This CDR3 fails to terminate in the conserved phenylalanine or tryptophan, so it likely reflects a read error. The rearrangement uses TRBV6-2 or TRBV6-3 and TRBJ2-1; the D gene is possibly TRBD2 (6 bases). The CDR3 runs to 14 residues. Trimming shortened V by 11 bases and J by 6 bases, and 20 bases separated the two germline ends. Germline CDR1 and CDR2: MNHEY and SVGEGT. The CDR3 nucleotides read TGTGCCGGCGGGGAATCTAAATTTGGCAATGAGCAGTTCTTA. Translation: CAGGESKFGNEQFL.

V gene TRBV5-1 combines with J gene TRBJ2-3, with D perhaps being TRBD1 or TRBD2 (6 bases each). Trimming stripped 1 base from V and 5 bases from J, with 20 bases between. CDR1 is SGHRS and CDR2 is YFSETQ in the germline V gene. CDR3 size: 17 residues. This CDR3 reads CASSLSYFGGGEDTQYF. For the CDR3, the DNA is TGCGCCAGCAGCTTGTCTTATTTTGGAGGGGGTGAAGATACGCAGTATTTT.

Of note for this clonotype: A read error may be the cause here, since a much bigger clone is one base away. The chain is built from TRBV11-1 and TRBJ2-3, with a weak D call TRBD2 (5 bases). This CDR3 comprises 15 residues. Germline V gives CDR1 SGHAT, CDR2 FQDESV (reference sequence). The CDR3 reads CASILSQHGADTQYF. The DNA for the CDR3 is TGTGCCAGCATCTTATCCCAGCACGGGGCAGATACGCAGTATTTT.

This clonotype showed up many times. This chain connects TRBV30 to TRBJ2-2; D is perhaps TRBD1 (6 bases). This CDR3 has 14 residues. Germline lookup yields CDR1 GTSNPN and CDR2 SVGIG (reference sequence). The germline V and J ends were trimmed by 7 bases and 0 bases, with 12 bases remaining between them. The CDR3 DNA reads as TGTGCCTCCGCAGGGGACACGAACACCGGGGAGCTGTTTTTT. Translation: CASAGDTNTGELFF.

CDR3 DNA: TGTGCCAGCAGTTTAGCAGCACGGGATACGGGCGAGCAGTACTTC. It translates to CASSLAARDTGEQYF. The chain combines TRBV12-3 or TRBV12-4 with TRBJ2-7; perhaps TRBD2 as D (5 bases). Trimming left V 0 bases short and J 6 bases short, with 15 bases between. The CDR3 loop spans 15 amino acids.

CDR3 nucleotides: TGTGCCAGTTCTTTCCAGAGGGGGGGCAGGGCGGATGAGCAGTTCTTC. Its translation is CASSFQRGGRADEQFF. The chain couples TRBV6-2 or TRBV6-3 to TRBJ2-1, with D possibly matching TRBD2 (7 bases). Per germline, CDR1 MNHEY and CDR2 SVGEGT. V lost 9 bases and J 8 bases, leaving 26 bases between the germline ends. The length of the CDR3 is 16 residues.

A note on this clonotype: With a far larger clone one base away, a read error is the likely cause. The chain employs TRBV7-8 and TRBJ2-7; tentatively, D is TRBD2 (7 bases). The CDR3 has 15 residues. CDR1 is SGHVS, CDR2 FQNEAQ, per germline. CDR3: CASILRGATGVEQYF. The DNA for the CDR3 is TGTGCCAGCATCTTACGGGGGGCGACCGGGGTCGAGCAGTACTTC.

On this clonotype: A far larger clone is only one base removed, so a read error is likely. The CDR3 reads CASSSTLQGAYYGYTF. In nucleotides, the CDR3 is TGTGCCAGCAGTTCCACTCTGCAGGGAGCATACTATGGCTACACCTTC. J is TRBJ1-2 and V is TRBV6-1; D possibly corresponds to TRBD1 (5 bases). V gave up 5 bases and J gave up 3 bases, with 19 bases separating them. The CDR3 runs to 16 residues. The germline CDR1 and CDR2 sequences are MNHNS and SASEGT.

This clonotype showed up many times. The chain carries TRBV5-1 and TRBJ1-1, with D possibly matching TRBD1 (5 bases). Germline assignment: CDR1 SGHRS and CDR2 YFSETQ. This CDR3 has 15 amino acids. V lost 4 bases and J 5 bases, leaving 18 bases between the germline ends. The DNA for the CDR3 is TGCGCCAGCAGCCTTGGATATGGGGCCGAGACTGAAGCTTTCTTT. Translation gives CASSLGYGAETEAFF.

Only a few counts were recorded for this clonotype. The CDR3 is CASRPRLAGENNEQFF. The CDR3 nucleotides read TGTGCCAGCCGTCCCCGCCTGGCGGGGGAGAACAATGAGCAGTTCTTC. The V gene is TRBV27, the J gene TRBJ2-1; 7 bases align to TRBD2. Losses at the gene ends were 8 bases for V and 5 bases for J; bases not matched to a gene: 15. Germline V CDR1 and CDR2: MNHEY, SMNVEV (reference sequence). The CDR3 sequence is 16 residues long.

The CDR3: CASSFSPSDRGGEQYF. The CDR3, as DNA: TGCGCCAGCAGCTTCTCGCCTTCGGACAGGGGCGGCGAGCAGTACTTC. The chain links TRBV5-1 to TRBJ2-7; 9 nucleotides align to TRBD1. CDR1 is SGHRS and CDR2 is YFSETQ in the germline V gene. The length of the CDR3 is 16 residues. With 2 bases clipped from V and 6 bases from J, the junction kept 12 bases outside the gene matches.

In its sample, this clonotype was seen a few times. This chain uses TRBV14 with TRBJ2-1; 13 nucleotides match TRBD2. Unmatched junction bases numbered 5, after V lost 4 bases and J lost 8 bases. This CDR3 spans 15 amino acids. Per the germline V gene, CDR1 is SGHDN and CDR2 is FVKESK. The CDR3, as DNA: TGTGCCAGCAGCCCGACTAGCGGGAGGTTCTATGAGCAGTTCTTC. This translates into CASSPTSGRFYEQFF.